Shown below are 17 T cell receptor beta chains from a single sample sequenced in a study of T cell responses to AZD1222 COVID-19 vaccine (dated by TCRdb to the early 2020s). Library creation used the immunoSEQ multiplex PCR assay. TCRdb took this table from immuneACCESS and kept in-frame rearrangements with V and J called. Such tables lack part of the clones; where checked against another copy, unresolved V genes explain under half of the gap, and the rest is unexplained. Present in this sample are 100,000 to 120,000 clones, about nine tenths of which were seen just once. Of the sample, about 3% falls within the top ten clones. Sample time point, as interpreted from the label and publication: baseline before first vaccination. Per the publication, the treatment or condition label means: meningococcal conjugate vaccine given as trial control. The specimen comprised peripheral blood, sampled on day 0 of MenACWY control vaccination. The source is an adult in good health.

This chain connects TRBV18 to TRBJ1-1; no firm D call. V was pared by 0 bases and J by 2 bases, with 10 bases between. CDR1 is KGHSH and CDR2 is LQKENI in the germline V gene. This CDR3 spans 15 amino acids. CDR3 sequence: CASSPPTQFNTEAFF. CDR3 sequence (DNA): TGTGCCAGCTCACCACCGACCCAGTTTAACACTGAAGCTTTCTTT.

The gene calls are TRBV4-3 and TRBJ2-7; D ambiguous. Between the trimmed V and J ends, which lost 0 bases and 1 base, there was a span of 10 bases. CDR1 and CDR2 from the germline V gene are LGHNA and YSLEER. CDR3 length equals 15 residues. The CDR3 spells CASSQDFDRSYEQYF. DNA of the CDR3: TGCGCCAGCAGCCAAGATTTTGACCGGTCCTACGAGCAGTACTTC.

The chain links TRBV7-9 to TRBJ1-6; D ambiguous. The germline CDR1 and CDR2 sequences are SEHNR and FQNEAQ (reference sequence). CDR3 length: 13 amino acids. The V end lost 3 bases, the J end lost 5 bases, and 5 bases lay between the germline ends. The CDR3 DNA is TGTGCCAGCAGCTTCCAGAATAATTCACCCCTCCACTTT. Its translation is CASSFQNNSPLHF.

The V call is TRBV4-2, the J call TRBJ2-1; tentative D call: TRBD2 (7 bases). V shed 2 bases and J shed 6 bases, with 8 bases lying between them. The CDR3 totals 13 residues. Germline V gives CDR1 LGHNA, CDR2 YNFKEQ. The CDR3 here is CASSQRGGNEQFF. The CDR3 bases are TGTGCCAGCAGCCAAAGGGGGGGCAATGAGCAGTTCTTC.

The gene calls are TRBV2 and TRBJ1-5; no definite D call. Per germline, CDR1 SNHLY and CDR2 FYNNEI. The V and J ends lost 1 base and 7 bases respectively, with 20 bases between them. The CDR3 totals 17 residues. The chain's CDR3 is CASSEGQWGSRGQPQHF. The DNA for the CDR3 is TGTGCCAGCAGTGAAGGGCAGTGGGGAAGCAGAGGGCAGCCCCAGCATTTT.

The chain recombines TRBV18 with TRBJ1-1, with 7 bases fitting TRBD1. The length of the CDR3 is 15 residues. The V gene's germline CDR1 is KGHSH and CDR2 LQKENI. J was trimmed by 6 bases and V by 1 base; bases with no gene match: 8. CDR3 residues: CASSPQEEGASEAFF. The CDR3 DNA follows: TGTGCCAGCTCACCACAAGAAGAGGGGGCCTCTGAAGCTTTCTTT.

In DNA, the CDR3 is TGTGCCAGCAGAAACCTGGCCGGAGGGCCAGGGGTTACCACTGAAGCTTTCTTT. Amino acids: CASRNLAGGPGVTTEAFF. This chain uses TRBV28 with TRBJ1-1; D is perhaps TRBD1 (6 bases). Trimming cost V 6 bases and J 4 bases, with 27 bases left between them. CDR1 and CDR2 from the germline V gene are MDHEN and SYDVKM. CDR3 length: 18 amino acids.

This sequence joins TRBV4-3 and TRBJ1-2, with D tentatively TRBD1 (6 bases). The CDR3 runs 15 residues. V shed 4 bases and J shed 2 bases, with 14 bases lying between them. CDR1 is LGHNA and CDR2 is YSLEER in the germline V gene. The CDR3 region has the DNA TGCGCCAGCAGCCTGAGGACAGCGGTCAACTATGGCTACACCTTC. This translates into CASSLRTAVNYGYTF.

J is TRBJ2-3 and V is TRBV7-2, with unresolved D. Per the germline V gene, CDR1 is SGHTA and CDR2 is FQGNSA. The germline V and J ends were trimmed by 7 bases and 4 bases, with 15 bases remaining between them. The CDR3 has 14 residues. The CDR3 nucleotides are TGTGCCAGCACCCCGGCTGGTAACGCAGATACGCAGTATTTT. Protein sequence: CASTPAGNADTQYF.

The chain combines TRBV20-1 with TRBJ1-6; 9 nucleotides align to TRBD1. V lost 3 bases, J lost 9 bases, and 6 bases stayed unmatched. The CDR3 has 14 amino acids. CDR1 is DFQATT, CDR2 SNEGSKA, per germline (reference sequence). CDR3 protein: CSASLGQGGSPLHF. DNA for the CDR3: TGCAGTGCTAGTCTGGGACAGGGTGGTTCACCCCTCCACTTT.

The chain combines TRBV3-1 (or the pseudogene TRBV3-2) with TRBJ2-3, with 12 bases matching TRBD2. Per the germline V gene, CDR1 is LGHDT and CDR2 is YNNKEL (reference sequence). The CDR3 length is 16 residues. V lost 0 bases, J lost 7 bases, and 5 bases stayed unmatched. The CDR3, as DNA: TGTGCCAGCAGCCAAGAGATACTAGCGGGGGGAAATACGCAGTATTTT. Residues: CASSQEILAGGNTQYF.

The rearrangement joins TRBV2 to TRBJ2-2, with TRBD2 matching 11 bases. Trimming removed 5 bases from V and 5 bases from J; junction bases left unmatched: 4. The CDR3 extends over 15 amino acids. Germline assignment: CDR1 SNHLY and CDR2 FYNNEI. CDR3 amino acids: CASSLTSGVTGELFF. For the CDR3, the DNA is TGTGCCAGCAGTCTGACTAGCGGGGTGACCGGGGAGCTGTTTTTT.

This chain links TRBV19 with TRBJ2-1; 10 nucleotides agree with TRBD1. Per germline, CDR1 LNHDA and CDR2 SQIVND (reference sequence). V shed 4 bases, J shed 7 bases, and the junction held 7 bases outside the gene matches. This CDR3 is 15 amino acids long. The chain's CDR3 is CASSTGQGQGNEQFF. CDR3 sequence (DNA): TGTGCCAGTAGTACGGGACAGGGGCAGGGGAATGAGCAGTTCTTC.

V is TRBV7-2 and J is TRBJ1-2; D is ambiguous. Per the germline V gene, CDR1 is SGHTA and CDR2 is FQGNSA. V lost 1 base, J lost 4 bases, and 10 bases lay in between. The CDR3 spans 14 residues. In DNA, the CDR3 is TGTGCCAGCAGCTTAGGGGGTCGCTTCTATGGCTACACCTTC. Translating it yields CASSLGGRFYGYTF. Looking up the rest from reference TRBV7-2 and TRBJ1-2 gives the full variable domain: GAGVSQSPSNKVTEKGKDVELRCDPISGHTALYWYRQSLGQGLEFLIYFQGNSAPDKSGLPSDRFSAERTGGSVSTLTIQRTQQEDSAVYLCASSLGGRFYGYTFGSGTRLTVV.

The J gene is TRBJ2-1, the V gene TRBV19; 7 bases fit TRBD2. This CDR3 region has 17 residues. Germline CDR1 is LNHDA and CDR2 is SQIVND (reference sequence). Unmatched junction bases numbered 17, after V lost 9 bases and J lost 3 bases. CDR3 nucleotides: TGTGCCAGCGCTTTGGCCGTTGGCGGGGGTGGCTACAATGAGCAGTTCTTC. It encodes CASALAVGGGGYNEQFF.

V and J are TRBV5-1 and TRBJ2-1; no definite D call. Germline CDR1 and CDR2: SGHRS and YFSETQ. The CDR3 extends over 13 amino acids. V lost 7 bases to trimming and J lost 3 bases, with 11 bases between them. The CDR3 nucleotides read TGCGCCAGCGGTTTTAGGGACTACAATGAGCAGTTCTTC. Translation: CASGFRDYNEQFF.

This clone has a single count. The CDR3 sequence: CASSQDQGRNTEAFF. The CDR3 coding sequence is TGCGCCAGCAGCCAAGATCAGGGCAGGAACACTGAAGCTTTCTTT. The gene calls are TRBV4-3 and TRBJ1-1; a weak D match, TRBD1 (5 bases). From germline, CDR1 is LGHNA and CDR2 YSLEER. This CDR3 comprises 15 residues. Trimming cost V 0 bases and J 1 base, with 9 bases left between them.